This T cell receptor beta chain stems from a study of cytomegalovirus exposure and HLA in healthy donors. Data came from immunoSEQ multiplex PCR; TCRdb stores just in-frame clones and leaves some out. Of 110,000 or so clones in the sample, around nine tenths are singletons; the top ten hold about 4%. This CDR3 spans 15 amino acids. Trimming took off 2 bases at V and 0 bases at J, with 11 bases between the two ends. Germline V CDR1 and CDR2: SGHRS, YFSETQ. As for this clone: The target antigen is unknown.

Study-wide results and limits: Most TCR sequences showed up rarely, but some public TCRs showed up in many donors. A list of 150 to 200 TCR beta chains associated with cytomegalovirus was given.

This chain connects TRBV5-1 to TRBJ1-1; D is possibly TRBD1 (5 bases). Sequenced material: PBMCs. This receptor was taken from a man younger than 35 in good health and CMV-seropositive. The CDR3 sequence is CASSFDPGLNTEAFF. The CDR3 DNA reads TGCGCCAGCAGCTTCGACCCAGGGTTGAACACTGAAGCTTTCTTT.